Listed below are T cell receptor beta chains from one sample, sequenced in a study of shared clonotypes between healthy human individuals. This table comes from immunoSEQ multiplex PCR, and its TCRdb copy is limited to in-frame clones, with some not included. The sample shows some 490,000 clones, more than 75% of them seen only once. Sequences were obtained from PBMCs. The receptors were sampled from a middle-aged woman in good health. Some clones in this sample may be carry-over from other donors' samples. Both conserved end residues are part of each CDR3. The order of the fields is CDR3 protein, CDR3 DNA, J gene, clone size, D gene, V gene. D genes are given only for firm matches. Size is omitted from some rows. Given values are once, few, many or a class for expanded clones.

CASSLVGHSHEQYF	TGTGCCAGCAGTTTGGTGGGGCATAGCCACGAGCAGTACTTC	TRBJ2-7	NA	NA	TRBV27
CASSQETRGLARGYTF	TGCGCCAGCAGCCAAGAAACCCGGGGACTCGCAAGGGGCTACACCTTC	TRBJ1-2	once	NA	TRBV4-1
CASSLAEAYNEQFF	TGTGCCAGCAGTTTAGCGGAAGCCTACAATGAGCAGTTCTTC	TRBJ2-1	NA	NA	TRBV28
CASSLGRGGSGSDTQYF	TGTGCCAGCAGCTTAGGGCGGGGAGGGTCCGGGTCAGATACACAGTATTTT	TRBJ2-3	NA	TRBD2	TRBV7-3
CASSRGRGGTEAFF	TGTGCCAGCAGTCGGGGGCGGGGCGGCACTGAAGCTTTCTTT	TRBJ1-1	NA	NA	TRBV2
CASRDTVAETQYF	TGTGCCAGTAGGGACACTGTCGCAGAGACCCAGTACTTC	TRBJ2-5	NA	NA	TRBV2
CAWSKFSRDRGNSGANVLTF	TGTGCCTGGAGCAAGTTCAGCCGGGACAGAGGAAACTCTGGGGCCAACGTCCTGACTTTC	TRBJ2-6	NA	TRBD1	TRBV30
CASSLDAISYGYTF	TGTGCCAGCAGCTTAGATGCGATATCCTATGGCTACACCTTC	TRBJ1-2	once	NA	TRBV7-2
CASSLVLAGGDTQYF	TGTGCCAGCAGCTTAGTTCTAGCGGGAGGAGATACGCAGTATTTT	TRBJ2-3	NA	TRBD2	TRBV7-2
CASSLAGTQYF	TGTGCCAGCAGTTTGGCGGGTACGCAGTATTTT	TRBJ2-3	NA	NA	TRBV27
CASSFEGLNEAFF	TGTGCCAGCAGCTTCGAGGGGCTTAATGAAGCTTTCTTT	TRBJ1-1	NA	NA	TRBV5-4
CAWTKLRDTEGTNEKLFF	TGTGCCTGGACCAAACTCCGGGACACCGAAGGGACTAATGAAAAACTGTTTTTT	TRBJ1-4	NA	NA	TRBV30
CASSERDRGHDEQFF	TGCGCCAGCAGTGAGAGGGACAGGGGGCATGATGAGCAGTTCTTC	TRBJ2-1	few	TRBD1	TRBV10-2
CASSLGLGQTEAFF	TGTGCCAGCAGCTTAGGTCTTGGACAAACTGAAGCTTTCTTT	TRBJ1-1	few	NA	TRBV7-6
CATTQGTNEKLFF	TGTGCCACCACCCAAGGGACTAATGAAAAGCTGTTTTTT	TRBJ1-4	few	NA	TRBV15
CASSKRHSLTYEQYF	TGTGCCAGTAGTAAACGCCACTCCCTAACCTACGAGCAGTACTTC	TRBJ2-7	once	NA	TRBV19
CASSPYRDRDNEQFF	TGTGCCAGCAGCCCATACAGGGACAGGGACAATGAGCAGTTCTTC	TRBJ2-1	NA	TRBD1	TRBV7-6
CAGLPPRAAGANVLTF	TGTGCCGGCCTACCTCCCAGGGCGGCTGGGGCCAACGTCCTGACTTTC	TRBJ2-6	NA	NA	TRBV7-9
CASSYNRASGYTF	TGTGCCAGCAGTTACAATCGTGCTTCGGGCTACACCTTC	TRBJ1-2	NA	NA	TRBV6-5
CASSQGNQPQHF	TGCGCCAGCAGCCAGGGGAATCAGCCCCAGCATTTT	TRBJ1-5	NA	NA	TRBV4-1
CASSLQGDNYNEQFF	TGCGCCAGCAGCTTACAGGGGGATAACTACAATGAGCAGTTCTTC	TRBJ2-1	NA	TRBD1	TRBV5-1
CASSRSSQGPSYEQYF	TGCGCCAGCAGCCGTTCGTCACAGGGGCCCTCCTACGAGCAGTACTTC	TRBJ2-7	NA	TRBD1	TRBV5-1
CATSTGVVTEAFF	TGTGCCACTTCCACGGGGGTGGTGACTGAAGCTTTCTTT	TRBJ1-1	few	NA	TRBV28
CASSLLGSGTGTNLDYEQYF	TGTGCCAGCAGCCTTTTGGGATCCGGGACAGGGACTAATTTGGACTACGAGCAGTACTTC	TRBJ2-7	NA	TRBD1	TRBV28
CASSLGTSGYSYNEQFF	TGTGCCAGCAGCTTAGGCACTAGCGGGTATTCCTACAATGAGCAGTTCTTC	TRBJ2-1	NA	TRBD2	TRBV7-2
CASSGAETYEQYF	TGCGCCAGCAGTGGGGCAGAAACCTACGAGCAGTACTTC	TRBJ2-7	few	NA	TRBV10-2
CASSSSSASTDTQYF	TGCGCCAGCAGCTCCTCTAGCGCTAGCACAGATACGCAGTATTTT	TRBJ2-3	NA	NA	TRBV5-1
CASSRGQYSNQPQHF	TGTGCCAGCAGTAGGGGACAGTATAGCAATCAGCCCCAGCATTTT	TRBJ1-5	NA	TRBD1	TRBV6-5
CASSPPLASQETQYF	TGTGCCAGCAGCCCTCCCCTAGCATCCCAAGAGACCCAGTACTTC	TRBJ2-5	NA	NA	TRBV7-9
CASKWTGVEKLFF	TGTGCCAGCAAGTGGACAGGGGTGGAAAAACTGTTTTTT	TRBJ1-4	NA	TRBD1	TRBV2
CASSPPAGGPKETQYF	TGTGCCAGCTCACCACCCGCGGGAGGACCAAAAGAGACCCAGTACTTC	TRBJ2-5	NA	TRBD2	TRBV18
CASSFGTGYQPQHF	TGTGCCAGCAGCTTTGGGACAGGCTATCAGCCCCAGCATTTT	TRBJ1-5	NA	TRBD1	TRBV7-9
CASSHPGQGYEQYF	TGCGCCAGCAGCCACCCGGGACAGGGCTACGAGCAGTACTTC	TRBJ2-7	once	TRBD1	TRBV5-1
CASSSRRGRYEQYF	TGTGCCAGCAGTTCCCGTCGAGGGAGGTACGAGCAGTACTTC	TRBJ2-7	NA	NA	TRBV28
CASSPPGLANTGELFF	TGTGCCAGCAGCCCCCCCGGACTAGCGAACACCGGGGAGCTGTTTTTT	TRBJ2-2	NA	TRBD2	TRBV7-9
CASSEQNNGYTF	TGCGCCAGCAGTGAACAGAACAATGGCTACACCTTC	TRBJ1-2	NA	NA	TRBV10-2
CASSPQVEANEKLFF	TGTGCCAGCTCACCCCAAGTTGAGGCTAATGAAAAACTGTTTTTT	TRBJ1-4	NA	NA	TRBV18
CASSDNLWDRINSNQPQHF	TGTGCCAGCAGTGACAACTTATGGGACAGAATTAATAGCAATCAGCCCCAGCATTTT	TRBJ1-5	NA	TRBD1	TRBV2
CASSLGTGRQRYF	TGTGCCAGCAGTTTAGGGACAGGGAGGCAACGGTACTTC	TRBJ2-7	NA	TRBD1	TRBV28
CASSPRTAPERQFF	TGTGCCAGCTCACCGAGGACAGCTCCAGAGAGGCAGTTCTTC	TRBJ2-1	NA	NA	TRBV18
CASSHTGLAGHRTGELFF	TGCGCCAGCAGTCATACGGGACTAGCGGGACACAGGACCGGGGAGCTGTTTTTT	TRBJ2-2	few	TRBD2	TRBV23-1
CASSLAGTTSYEQYF	TGTGCCAGCAGCTTAGCTGGGACTACCTCCTACGAGCAGTACTTC	TRBJ2-7	NA	TRBD2	TRBV7-2
CASIRDSVTYEQYF	TGTGCCAGCATCCGGGACAGCGTCACCTACGAGCAGTACTTC	TRBJ2-7	NA	TRBD1	TRBV10-3